Listed below are T cell receptor beta chains from one sample, sequenced in a study of T cell responses to AZD1222 COVID-19 vaccine. Profiled with immunoSEQ multiplex PCR; TCRdb holds only in-frame clones, not every one. The data show roughly 100,000 clones, roughly 86% seen once. The sequenced sample was peripheral blood, obtained 28 days after the second dose of the MenACWY control vaccine. These receptors were collected from an adult who received the MenACWY meningococcal vaccine as a control. Both conserved end residues are part of each CDR3. The D gene is left open where the match is weak. Rows give clone size only sometimes, using once, few, many, or a class for an expanded clone.

v_gene,abundance,d_gene,j_gene,CDR3nt,CDR3aa
TRBV6-5,-,-,TRBJ1-1,TGTGCCAGCCTCCGCCGCAGCAACACTGAAGCTTTCTTT,CASLRRSNTEAFF
TRBV7-8,-,-,TRBJ2-3,TGTGCCAGCAGCTCCCTACCCGGGACAAAAGAGCCAAACACAGATACGCAGTATTTT,CASSSLPGTKEPNTDTQYF
TRBV20-1,-,TRBD1,TRBJ2-3,TGCAGTGCTAGTACGGGACAGGGTTTCACAGATACGCAGTATTTT,CSASTGQGFTDTQYF
TRBV9,-,TRBD1,TRBJ2-1,TGTGCCAGCAGCCGAACAGGGGGCTCCTACAATGAGCAGTTCTTC,CASSRTGGSYNEQFF
TRBV28,-,TRBD1,TRBJ2-7,TGTGCCAGCAGTTCCCCAGGGGGTGGTTCCTACGAGCAGTACTTC,CASSSPGGGSYEQYF
TRBV5-5,-,TRBD2,TRBJ2-5,TGTGCCAGCAGCGGAGGTCTAGCGGAAGAGACCCAGTACTTC,CASSGGLAEETQYF
TRBV27,once,-,TRBJ1-2,TGTGCCAGCAGAGCTACAGCTCGCTATGGCTACACCTTC,CASRATARYGYTF
TRBV30,-,TRBD1,TRBJ2-7,TGTGCCTGGAGTTGGACAGGGTACGAGCAGTACTTC,CAWSWTGYEQYF
TRBV5-5,-,-,TRBJ2-7,TGTGCCAGCAGCTTCTACGGGCCGAACTACGAGCAGTACTTC,CASSFYGPNYEQYF
TRBV4-3,-,-,TRBJ1-2,TGCGCCAGCAGCCAAGATTCGGCAGGGATTAACTATGGCTACACCTTC,CASSQDSAGINYGYTF
TRBV10-2,-,TRBD1,TRBJ1-2,TGCGCCAGCAGTTTGAACAGGGGGGATGAAAGCTACACCTTC,CASSLNRGDESYTF
TRBV11-3,-,-,TRBJ2-1,TGTGCCAGCAGTATTAGAGGTAGGGACGGATACAATGAGCAGTTCTTC,CASSIRGRDGYNEQFF
TRBV9,-,TRBD1,TRBJ1-3,TGTGCCAGCAGTGGACAGGCCTCTGGAAACACCATATATTTT,CASSGQASGNTIYF
TRBV7-9,-,-,TRBJ2-3,TGTGCCAGCAGCTTAGTACGGGGAGGCACAGATACGCAGTATTTT,CASSLVRGGTDTQYF
TRBV28,once,-,TRBJ1-1,TGTGCCAGCAAAACCCCCGGGGGGTCTGAAGCTTTCTTT,CASKTPGGSEAFF
TRBV18,-,TRBD2,TRBJ2-1,TGTGCCAGCTCACAAGCGGTAGCGGGGGGGCTCAATGAGCAGTTCTTC,CASSQAVAGGLNEQFF
TRBV11-2,once,TRBD1,TRBJ1-4,TGTGCCAGCAGAAGACGACAGGGTGATGAAAAACTGTTTTTT,CASRRRQGDEKLFF
TRBV7-2,-,-,TRBJ1-2,TGTGCCAGCAGCTTAGGGTTGGTAACGGATGGCTACACCTTC,CASSLGLVTDGYTF
TRBV18,-,-,TRBJ1-5,TGTGCCAGCTCACCAGCAGGGTTTGATCAGCCCCAGCATTTT,CASSPAGFDQPQHF
TRBV9,-,TRBD1,TRBJ2-7,TGTGCCAGCAGCCCGACCCCCAGGACAGGGGGACCCTACGAGCAGTACTTC,CASSPTPRTGGPYEQYF
TRBV6-2/TRBV6-3,once,TRBD1,TRBJ1-5,TGTGCCAGCAGTTACAACGGACAGGACCCCAATCAGCCCCAGCATTTT,CASSYNGQDPNQPQHF
TRBV6-5,few,-,TRBJ1-1,TGTGCCAGCAGTCCCCAGGACAGGAACACTGAAGCTTTCTTT,CASSPQDRNTEAFF
TRBV7-2,few,-,TRBJ1-1,TGTGCCAGCAGCGACGGATACACTGAAGCTTTCTTT,CASSDGYTEAFF
TRBV18,once,-,TRBJ2-5,TGTGCCAGCTCATCAATTGGGAGGGAGACCCAGTACTTC,CASSSIGRETQYF
TRBV5-4,-,-,TRBJ1-2,TGTGCCAGCAGCCGGGGCCATGGCTACACCTTC,CASSRGHGYTF
TRBV4-1,once,TRBD1,TRBJ1-3,TGCGCCAGCAGCCAAACTGACAGGGAGGGAAACACCATATATTTT,CASSQTDREGNTIYF
TRBV7-2,-,-,TRBJ2-5,TGTGCCAGCAGCTTCCGCGGGGCTCGAGAGACCCAGTACTTC,CASSFRGARETQYF
TRBV13,once,TRBD2,TRBJ2-5,TGTGCCAGCAGTGATAAAACTAGCGGGGTAGAGACCCAGTACTTC,CASSDKTSGVETQYF
TRBV24-1,-,-,TRBJ1-1,TGTGCCACCAGTGACCCGCGGAATGAAGCTTTCTTT,CATSDPRNEAFF
TRBV6-1,-,TRBD2,TRBJ2-3,TGTGCCAGCAGTGAAGAACTAGCGGGGGCGGGAAACACAGATACGCAGTATTTT,CASSEELAGAGNTDTQYF